This is a list of T cell receptor beta chains from one sample in a study of blood T cell repertoires in COVID-19. Assay: immunoSEQ multiplex PCR; the TCRdb copy retains only in-frame clones and omits some. The sample comprises about 340,000 clones, 80% to 95% of which are singletons, and around 18% rests with the top ten. Sequenced material: PBMCs or T cells enriched from blood (not recorded which). The receptors come from a woman aged 25 to 45 who had recovered from COVID-19. CDR3s include the opening cysteine and the closing phenylalanine or tryptophan. Fields, in order: CDR3 protein, J gene, CDR3 length, V gene.

CDR3 protein: CASSPVGTGSCPQHF
J gene: TRBJ1-5
CDR3 length: 15
V gene: TRBV27

CDR3 protein: CASSFQGDNSPLHF
J gene: TRBJ1-6
CDR3 length: 14
V gene: TRBV28

CDR3 protein: CASSYSRGLPYNEQFF
J gene: TRBJ2-1
CDR3 length: 16
V gene: TRBV6-2/TRBV6-3

CDR3 protein: CATTDRINTGELFF
J gene: TRBJ2-2
CDR3 length: 14
V gene: TRBV7-2

CDR3 protein: CASSLGIAGGADTQYF
J gene: TRBJ2-3
CDR3 length: 16
V gene: TRBV11-3

CDR3 protein: CASSPGTAGYSPLHF
J gene: TRBJ1-6
CDR3 length: 15
V gene: TRBV7-8

CDR3 protein: CASRLSGRETQYF
J gene: TRBJ2-5
CDR3 length: 13
V gene: TRBV6-5

CDR3 protein: CASSRAPDSTQETQYF
J gene: TRBJ2-5
CDR3 length: 16
V gene: TRBV5-5

CDR3 protein: CASSPGTGAYEQYF
J gene: TRBJ2-7
CDR3 length: 14
V gene: TRBV18

CDR3 protein: CASTAGGGYTF
J gene: TRBJ1-2
CDR3 length: 11
V gene: TRBV12-3/TRBV12-4

CDR3 protein: CASSRTGDSNQPQHF
J gene: TRBJ1-5
CDR3 length: 15
V gene: TRBV19

CDR3 protein: CASSLADRRDTIYF
J gene: TRBJ1-3
CDR3 length: 14
V gene: TRBV7-9

CDR3 protein: CASSSFRDRNSPLHF
J gene: TRBJ1-6
CDR3 length: 15
V gene: TRBV27

CDR3 protein: CASSLLLAGGFEQFF
J gene: TRBJ2-1
CDR3 length: 15
V gene: TRBV7-2

CDR3 protein: CASSPGADTQYF
J gene: TRBJ2-3
CDR3 length: 12
V gene: TRBV7-2

CDR3 protein: CASSPGTGVRKEQFF
J gene: TRBJ2-1
CDR3 length: 15
V gene: TRBV3-1/TRBV3-2

CDR3 protein: CASSPPGRDYGYTF
J gene: TRBJ1-2
CDR3 length: 14
V gene: TRBV18

CDR3 protein: CASSLAQLGVDTQYF
J gene: TRBJ2-3
CDR3 length: 15
V gene: TRBV5-1

CDR3 protein: CASSSLEASTDTQYF
J gene: TRBJ2-3
CDR3 length: 15
V gene: TRBV5-1

CDR3 protein: CASSQGQQEYGYTF
J gene: TRBJ1-2
CDR3 length: 14
V gene: TRBV4-2

CDR3 protein: CASSPSADRGGFRETQYF
J gene: TRBJ2-5
CDR3 length: 18
V gene: TRBV7-6

CDR3 protein: CASSNGLAGDPDTQYF
J gene: TRBJ2-3
CDR3 length: 16
V gene: TRBV5-1

CDR3 protein: CASSRSGGSEAFF
J gene: TRBJ1-1
CDR3 length: 13
V gene: TRBV28

CDR3 protein: CASSSGGERTDTQYF
J gene: TRBJ2-3
CDR3 length: 15
V gene: TRBV13

CDR3 protein: CASSIRSSGNTIYF
J gene: TRBJ1-3
CDR3 length: 14
V gene: TRBV28

CDR3 protein: CASSQGPGQVNAEAFF
J gene: TRBJ1-1
CDR3 length: 16
V gene: TRBV7-3

CDR3 protein: CASSSSGNEAFF
J gene: TRBJ1-1
CDR3 length: 12
V gene: TRBV7-9

CDR3 protein: CASRDRGFNTEAFF
J gene: TRBJ1-1
CDR3 length: 14
V gene: TRBV2

CDR3 protein: CASSYRTGYEQYF
J gene: TRBJ2-7
CDR3 length: 13
V gene: TRBV27

CDR3 protein: CASSFTRGGLDTQYF
J gene: TRBJ2-3
CDR3 length: 15
V gene: TRBV28

CDR3 protein: CASTRDSQETQYF
J gene: TRBJ2-5
CDR3 length: 13
V gene: TRBV6-4

CDR3 protein: CASSAGQISTDTQYF
J gene: TRBJ2-3
CDR3 length: 15
V gene: TRBV5-1

CDR3 protein: CASSDHTGFYGYTF
J gene: TRBJ1-2
CDR3 length: 14
V gene: TRBV25-1

CDR3 protein: CASSPRAGTSGSNEQFF
J gene: TRBJ2-1
CDR3 length: 17
V gene: TRBV18

CDR3 protein: CASSLVGGPTEAFF
J gene: TRBJ1-1
CDR3 length: 14
V gene: TRBV27

CDR3 protein: CASSLARGAGTGELFF
J gene: TRBJ2-2
CDR3 length: 16
V gene: TRBV5-4

CDR3 protein: CSVDRHDNEQFF
J gene: TRBJ2-1
CDR3 length: 12
V gene: TRBV29-1

CDR3 protein: CASSWTSGGVYEQYF
J gene: TRBJ2-7
CDR3 length: 15
V gene: TRBV7-2

CDR3 protein: CASSQDRGFGTGRYEQYF
J gene: TRBJ2-7
CDR3 length: 18
V gene: TRBV4-1

CDR3 protein: CASSLGRGGSMNTEAFF
J gene: TRBJ1-1
CDR3 length: 17
V gene: TRBV7-9

CDR3 protein: CASSQGAFAGVGETQYF
J gene: TRBJ2-5
CDR3 length: 17
V gene: TRBV4-3

CDR3 protein: CASSGNAGTAYSYNEQFF
J gene: TRBJ2-1
CDR3 length: 18
V gene: TRBV25-1

CDR3 protein: CASTLGGGSSYNEQFF
J gene: TRBJ2-1
CDR3 length: 16
V gene: TRBV5-1